The rows below give T cell receptor beta chains drawn from one sample of a study of blood T cell dynamics during melanoma immunotherapy. Sequencing used immunoSEQ multiplex PCR; TCRdb keeps in-frame clones, though not all of them. The data hold around 13,000 clones, with 65% to 85% observed a single time. The material was blood, obtained from a patient treated with checkpoint blockade. The receptors come from a human donor with melanoma. Each CDR3 is given with its conserved first and last residue. A D gene is named only where the DNA matches it firmly. Size is omitted from some rows. Given values are once, few, many or a class for expanded clones.

TRBJ1-3 . TRBV5-6 TRBD1 TGTGCCAGCAGCTTAGCGACAGGGACTCCTGGAAACACCATATATTTT CASSLATGTPGNTIYF
TRBJ2-2 . TRBV5-5 TRBD1 TGTGCCAGCAGCTCCGGACAGGTGGGGAACACCGGGGAGCTGTTTTTT CASSSGQVGNTGELFF
TRBJ2-1 . TRBV2 TRBD2 TGTGCCAGCACGGAGACGGCGGGGGGGCCTTGGGAGCAGTTCTTC CASTETAGGPWEQFF
TRBJ2-1 . TRBV4-3 . TGCGCCAGCAGCCACGGGGTTAGGACACCTGAGCAGTTCTTC CASSHGVRTPEQFF
TRBJ1-4 . TRBV5-6 . TGTGCCAGCAGCCGCACAGCTAATGAAAAACTGTTTTTT CASSRTANEKLFF
TRBJ2-3 . TRBV4-2 . TGTGCCAGCAGCCAAGAAGGTAGGGCACTAGTCACAGATACGCAGTATTTT CASSQEGRALVTDTQYF
TRBJ2-4 few TRBV29-1 TRBD1 TGCAGCGTTGAAAGGACAGGGAAAAACATTCAGTACTTC CSVERTGKNIQYF
TRBJ1-5 . TRBV6-6 . TGTGCCAGCAGTTTCCGGGACCACAATCAGCCCCAGCATTTT CASSFRDHNQPQHF
TRBJ2-7 . TRBV5-6 TRBD1 TGTGCCAGCAGCCCAGAACAGGGGTTAGGACACGAGCAGTACTTC CASSPEQGLGHEQYF
TRBJ2-3 . TRBV5-6 TRBD2 TGTGCCAGCAGCCCCGTGGGCGGGGGGGCCCGGGGTACGCAGTATTTT CASSPVGGGARGTQYF
TRBJ2-7 . TRBV7-9 . TGTGCCAGCAGCCCCGCAGGGGCGAGTTCCTACGAGCAGTACTTC CASSPAGASSYEQYF
TRBJ1-1 . TRBV6-1 . TGTGCCAGCATCATAGTCACTGAAGCTTTCTTT CASIIVTEAFF
TRBJ1-6 . TRBV27 . TGTGCCAGCAGTTTATCCCAAGTCATCGGGGGTTCACCCCTCCACTTT CASSLSQVIGGSPLHF
TRBJ2-7 once TRBV4-2 TRBD2 TGTGCCAGCAGCCAAGACCTAGCGGGAGGATACGAGCAGTACTTC CASSQDLAGGYEQYF
TRBJ1-5 . TRBV2 . TGTGCCAGCAGTGACGGACAGACAAATCAGCCCCAGCATTTT CASSDGQTNQPQHF